The text below deals with one T cell receptor beta chain. The junction departs from the called germline gene at one end, perhaps through a read error. As originally analysed: Estimation of nucleated cell counts relied on the amplification of reference gene primers. This table comes from immunoSEQ multiplex PCR, and its TCRdb copy is limited to in-frame clones, with some not included. Clonal size and the V and J genes are those of that table, whereas D and trimming came from the DNA. The sample includes approximately 500,000 clones, roughly 88% of them seen just once. The data were obtained in a study of blood T cell repertoires in COVID-19. Study overall: Whether acute or convalescent, the COVID-19 samples came from the United States, Italy and Spain. The analysed material was cDNA or gDNA that came from T cells, B-cell-depleted T cells, or PBMCs.

CDR3 size: 13 residues. Germline V gives CDR1 SQVTM, CDR2 ANQGSEA. The sample taken for sequencing was peripheral blood. The chain couples TRBV29-1 to TRBJ2-7; perhaps TRBD1 as D (6 bases). The clonotype was recovered from a human donor in a cohort sampled during active COVID-19. CDR3 in amino acids: CSVSGPGSRARGF. CDR3 coding DNA: TGCAGCGTTTCAGGGCCGGGGTCGCGCGCCAGGGGCTTC.